The 5 T cell receptor beta chains given below trace back to one sample, sequenced in a study of identical twins' blood T cells. MiXCR, run by TCRdb on the 5' RACE reads, gives a single entry per CDR3 protein. The table records 350,000 to 400,000 distinct CDR3 sequences, roughly 30% of them present only once. The sequencing input was PBMCs. The receptors derive from a woman aged 18 to 49 in good health.

This clonotype was seen ten or more times. The chain is built from TRBV27 and TRBJ1-4; 9 nucleotides line up with TRBD1. V gave up 4 bases and J gave up 7 bases; unmatched junction bases: 4. Germline V gene lookup returns CDR1 MNHEY and CDR2 SMNVEV (reference sequence). CDR3 length: 14 amino acids. The CDR3 DNA reads TGTGCCAGCAGTTGGACAGGGGTACGTGAAAAACTGTTTTTT. This gives the protein CASSWTGVREKLFF.

This clonotype has at least ten counts. The chain employs TRBV6-6 and TRBJ2-2; weak D call: TRBD1 (5 bases). From germline, CDR1 is MNHNY and CDR2 SVGAGI (reference sequence). V gave up 8 bases and J gave up 0 bases, with 10 bases separating them. The CDR3 length is 14 residues. CDR3 sequence: CASGTTANTGELFF. CDR3 DNA: TGTGCCAGCGGCACGACAGCGAACACCGGGGAGCTGTTTTTT.

The chain carries TRBV5-1 and TRBJ2-7, with D possibly being TRBD1 or TRBD2 (5 bases each). The CDR3 extends over 16 amino acids. V was clipped by 4 bases and J by 2 bases, with 19 bases between them. CDR1 is SGHRS and CDR2 is YFSETQ in the germline V gene. CDR3 coding DNA: TGCGCCAGCAGCCCATACTCCGGGACCTCACCCTACGAGCAGTACTTC. It codes for CASSPYSGTSPYEQYF.

This clonotype was counted once. The V gene is TRBV29-1, the J gene TRBJ1-2; no definite D call. The CDR3 covers 13 residues. CDR1 is SQVTM, CDR2 ANQGSEA, per germline. Trimming cost V 3 bases and J 7 bases, with 15 bases left between them. The CDR3 bases are TGCAGCGTTGACGGCAGGACCGGAGGTGGCTACACCTTC. As protein: CSVDGRTGGGYTF.

The rearrangement links TRBV28 to TRBJ1-1, with 10 bases aligning to TRBD1. CDR1 and CDR2 (germline): MDHEN, SYDVKM. V lost 3 bases and J lost 5; bases outside the gene matches: 9. The CDR3 is 16 amino acids. The CDR3 protein is CASSLLRRTGGTEAFF. The CDR3 DNA reads as TGTGCCAGCAGTTTGTTACGGAGGACAGGGGGAACTGAAGCTTTCTTT. Supplemented by reference TRBV28 and TRBJ1-1, the full variable domain reads DVKVTQSSRYLVKRTGEKVFLECVQDMDHENMFWYRQDPGLGLRLIYFSYDVKMKEKGDIPEGYSVSREKKERFSLILESASTNQTSMYLCASSLLRRTGGTEAFFGQGTRLTVV.